Following are 21 T cell receptor beta chains from one sample sequenced in a study of beta chain features in type 1 diabetes. TCRB transcripts that were expressed got sequenced, as all of the isolated RNA had been reverse transcribed. Profiling relied on immunoSEQ multiplex PCR, and the TCRdb table lists in-frame clones only, not all of them. The sample lists 200,000 to 250,000 clones; around 9.6% were seen once. Input material: naive CD4+ T cells from blood. The receptors were gathered from a woman aged 18-29 years in good health.

The rearrangement joins TRBV30 to TRBJ1-6; TRBD1 agrees at 9 bases. This CDR3 comprises 15 residues. The V segment lost 5 bases and the J segment 7 bases; nucleotides outside the gene matches: 9. CDR1 is GTSNPN, CDR2 SVGIG, per germline (reference sequence). This chain's CDR3 is CAWGTGILLNSPLHF. As DNA, the CDR3 is TGTGCCTGGGGGACAGGGATTTTATTAAATTCACCCCTCCACTTT. The variable domain in full, completed from reference TRBV30 and TRBJ1-6, reads SQTIHQWPATLVQPVGSPLSLECTVEGTSNPNLYWYRQAAGRGLQLLFYSVGIGQISSEVPQNLSASRPQDRQFILSSKKLLLSDSGFYLCAWGTGILLNSPLHFGNGTRLTVT.

In its sample, this clone was seen a few times. The gene calls are TRBV4-2 and TRBJ1-1; 9 bases line up with TRBD1. Losses at the gene ends were 2 bases for V and 5 bases for J; bases not matched to a gene: 3. The CDR3 runs to 14 residues. Germline V gene lookup returns CDR1 LGHNA and CDR2 YNFKEQ. The CDR3 nucleotides are TGTGCCAGCAGCCAATGGGGGACAGGGACTGAAGCTTTCTTT. Protein: CASSQWGTGTEAFF.

In this sample, this clone turned up a few times. V and J are TRBV5-1 and TRBJ2-7, with D perhaps TRBD1 (6 bases). V lost 5 bases to trimming and J lost 1 base, with 10 bases between them. The CDR3 totals 13 residues. The V gene's germline CDR1 is SGHRS and CDR2 YFSETQ. CDR3 protein: CASSFRGSYEQYF. The CDR3 nucleotides are TGCGCCAGCAGTTTCAGGGGTTCCTACGAGCAGTACTTC.

The chain is built from TRBV2 and TRBJ2-6; TRBD1 matches 7 bases. V lost 7 bases, J lost 0 bases, and 6 bases stayed unmatched. The CDR3 contains 16 residues. The V gene's germline CDR1 is SNHLY and CDR2 FYNNEI. The chain's CDR3 is CASKQGLSSGANVLTF. In DNA, the CDR3 is TGTGCCAGCAAACAGGGGCTTAGCTCTGGGGCCAACGTCCTGACTTTC. The whole variable domain, remainder taken from reference TRBV2 and TRBJ2-6, is EPEVTQTPSHQVTQMGQEVILRCVPISNHLYFYWYRQILGQKVEFLVSFYNNEISEKSEIFDDQFSVERPDGSNFTLKIRSTKLEDSAMYFCASKQGLSSGANVLTFGAGSRLTVL.

This clone was seen a handful of times. The chain combines TRBV9 with TRBJ2-2; D perhaps matches TRBD2 (5 bases). The germline V gene encodes CDR1 SGDLS and CDR2 YYNGEE. The CDR3 has 16 residues. V was trimmed by 0 bases and J by 3 bases, leaving 12 bases between them. The CDR3 bases are TGTGCCAGCAGCGTAGAGGGAGACTCGCACACCGGGGAGCTGTTTTTT. Its translation is CASSVEGDSHTGELFF.

This clone appeared a few times. This chain links TRBV7-9 with TRBJ2-7; maybe TRBD1 (6 bases). V gave up 2 bases and J gave up 3 bases, with 11 bases separating them. CDR1 is SEHNR, CDR2 FQNEAQ, per germline (reference sequence). This CDR3 is 14 amino acids long. CDR3 protein: CASSLLAGVYEQYF. Here the CDR3 DNA reads TGTGCCAGCAGCTTATTAGCAGGGGTCTACGAGCAGTACTTC.

This clone came up a few times. The V call is TRBV27, the J call TRBJ2-7; 9 bases fit TRBD2. The length of the CDR3 is 14 residues. After removal of 6 bases from V and 3 bases from J, the junction contained 6 bases not matched to a gene. Per the germline V gene, CDR1 is MNHEY and CDR2 is SMNVEV (reference sequence). The CDR3 nucleotides read TGTGCCAGCAGGCCGGGACTAGCTAGCTACGAGCAGTACTTC. Translation gives CASRPGLASYEQYF.

The rearrangement joins TRBV27 to TRBJ1-2; 8 nucleotides line up with TRBD1. CDR3 length: 14 residues. Germline V gives CDR1 MNHEY, CDR2 SMNVEV (reference sequence). The ends lost 6 bases at V and 4 bases at J; junction bases unmatched: 7. The CDR3 reads CASRSTGGSYGYTF. In nucleotides, the CDR3 is TGTGCCAGCAGGAGCACAGGGGGTAGCTATGGCTACACCTTC.

This clone was recorded a few times. V is TRBV18 and J is TRBJ1-2; TRBD1 agrees at 10 bases. After removal of 6 bases from V and 3 bases from J, the junction contained 7 bases not matched to a gene. The germline V gene has CDR1 KGHSH and CDR2 LQKENI. The length of the CDR3 is 15 residues. The CDR3 sequence: CASSPTTGGDYGYTF. DNA of the CDR3: TGTGCCAGCTCCCCGACGACAGGGGGCGACTATGGCTACACCTTC.

This clone was picked up a small number of times. The chain is built from TRBV10-3 and TRBJ1-2; tentatively, D is TRBD1 (6 bases). Trimming took off 11 bases at V and 5 bases at J, with 21 bases between the two ends. CDR1 and CDR2 (germline): ENHRY, SYGVKD. The CDR3 runs to 14 residues. The CDR3 sequence: CASLEAQGLYGYTF. The CDR3 nucleotides are TGTGCCTCCCTAGAGGCCCAGGGGCTGTATGGCTACACCTTC.

The J gene is TRBJ1-5, the V gene TRBV6-1; D may be TRBD1 (5 bases). There are 16 residues in the CDR3. Germline V gene lookup returns CDR1 MNHNS and CDR2 SASEGT. Trimming took 2 bases from V and 1 from J, leaving 12 bases between them. This chain's CDR3 is CASSEPPGPSNQPQHF. In nucleotides, the CDR3 is TGTGCCAGCAGTGAACCCCCAGGGCCCAGCAATCAGCCCCAGCATTTT.

The chain joins TRBV5-1 to TRBJ2-7; D is undetermined. Germline CDR1 and CDR2: SGHRS and YFSETQ. The CDR3 length is 15 residues. The germline V and J ends were trimmed by 0 bases and 5 bases, with 15 bases remaining between them. The DNA of the CDR3 is TGCGCCAGCAGCTTGGAGCAGAGGATGATCGACGAGCAGTACTTC. Translating gives CASSLEQRMIDEQYF.

The chain has TRBV30 and TRBJ1-4, with 10 bases aligning to TRBD1. Germline CDR1 is GTSNPN and CDR2 is SVGIG (reference sequence). This CDR3 is built from 16 residues. Trimming cost V 7 bases and J 8 bases; bases outside gene matches: 16. This CDR3 reads CASTLARDRGREKLFF. The CDR3, as DNA: TGTGCCTCGACGCTCGCCCGGGACAGGGGCCGGGAAAAACTGTTTTTT.

The chain employs TRBV2 and TRBJ1-1; D perhaps matches TRBD1 (5 bases). Germline-derived CDR1 and CDR2 are SNHLY and FYNNEI. The CDR3 is 13 residues long. V was trimmed by 5 bases and J by 4 bases, leaving 11 bases between them. The CDR3 reads CASSKSGTTEAFF. In DNA form, the CDR3 reads TGTGCCAGCAGTAAGAGCGGGACCACTGAAGCTTTCTTT.

About this clone: The identical CDR3 is also encoded by other nucleotide sequences in the sample. This chain connects TRBV9 to TRBJ1-5; 8 bases are shared with TRBD1. This CDR3 is 14 amino acids long. Germline V gene lookup returns CDR1 SGDLS and CDR2 YYNGEE. With V trimmed by 0 bases and J by 4 bases, 0 bases remained unmatched. The CDR3 loop reads CASSVGQGNQPQHF. CDR3 coding DNA: TGTGCCAGCAGCGTAGGACAGGGGAATCAGCCCCAGCATTTT.

There are a few counts of this clone. The rearrangement links TRBV6-4 to TRBJ1-2; D possibly corresponds to TRBD1 (6 bases). The V end was cut by 4 bases, the J end by 6 bases, with 12 bases between. Germline CDR1 is MRHNA and CDR2 is SNTAGT. CDR3 length: 13 residues. CDR3: CASSGQGLNGYTF. The CDR3, as DNA: TGTGCCAGCAGTGGCCAGGGGCTGAATGGCTACACCTTC.

As to this clone: In the same sample, other DNA sequences code for this CDR3. This rearrangement joins TRBV5-1 to TRBJ2-7; the match to TRBD1 covers 11 bases. Germline V gene data show CDR1 as SGHRS and CDR2 as YFSETQ. This CDR3 has 16 residues. V shed 0 bases and J 1 base; nucleotides not matched to a gene: 3. The CDR3 DNA is TGCGCCAGCAGCTTGGCCGGACAGGGGGCTTCCTACGAGCAGTACTTC. It encodes CASSLAGQGASYEQYF.

The chain couples TRBV30 to TRBJ1-2, with unresolved D. The CDR3 is 11 residues long. Looked up from germline, CDR1 is GTSNPN and CDR2 is SVGIG (reference sequence). V lost 0 bases and J lost 11, with 10 bases in between. CDR3 nucleotide sequence: TGTGCCTGGAGTGTACTCAATGAGTACACCTTC. As protein: CAWSVLNEYTF.

This clone was observed a few times. The V and J genes are TRBV6-6 and TRBJ1-1, with D possibly TRBD1 on 5 matching bases. The CDR3 length is 15 residues. Trimming left V 5 bases short and J 5 bases short, with 18 bases between. The germline V gene has CDR1 MNHNY and CDR2 SVGAGI (reference sequence). DNA of the CDR3: TGTGCCAGCAGTCAGCTTTTTAGGGGAGGGACTGAAGCTTTCTTT. This translates into CASSQLFRGGTEAFF.

This clone was seen more than once but under ten times. DNA for the CDR3: TGTGCCAGCAGCTTGATGACAGATGCAACTAATGAAAAACTGTTTTTT. Amino acid sequence: CASSLMTDATNEKLFF. The rearrangement links TRBV5-6 to TRBJ1-4; possibly TRBD1 for D (5 bases). The CDR3 has 16 amino acids. Germline loops: CDR1 SGHDT, CDR2 YYEEEE. Between the trimmed V and J ends, which lost 1 base and 0 bases, there was a span of 10 bases.

This clone has a handful of counts. This sequence joins TRBV5-6 and TRBJ2-3, with 11 nucleotides matching TRBD2. The J segment lost 5 bases and the V segment lost 4 bases, leaving 12 bases of the junction unmatched. This CDR3 region has 17 residues. CDR1 SGHDT and CDR2 YYEEEE come from the germline V gene. CDR3 bases: TGTGCCAGCAGCCGTGGGATAGCGGGAGGGCCGGTAGATACGCAGTATTTT. Translation gives CASSRGIAGGPVDTQYF.